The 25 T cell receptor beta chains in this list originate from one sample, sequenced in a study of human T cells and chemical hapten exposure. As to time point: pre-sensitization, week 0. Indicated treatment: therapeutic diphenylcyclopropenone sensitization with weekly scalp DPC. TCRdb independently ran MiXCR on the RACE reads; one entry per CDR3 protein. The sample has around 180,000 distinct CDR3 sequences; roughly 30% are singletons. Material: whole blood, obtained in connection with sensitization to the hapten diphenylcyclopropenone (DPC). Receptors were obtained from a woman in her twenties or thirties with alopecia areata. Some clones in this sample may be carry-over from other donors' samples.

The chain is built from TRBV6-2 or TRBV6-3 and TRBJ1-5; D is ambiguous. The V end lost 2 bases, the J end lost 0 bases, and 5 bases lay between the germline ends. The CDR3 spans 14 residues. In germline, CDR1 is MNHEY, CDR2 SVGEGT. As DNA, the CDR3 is TGTGCCAGCAGTTACGAACATAGCAATCAGCCCCAGCATTTT. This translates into CASSYEHSNQPQHF.

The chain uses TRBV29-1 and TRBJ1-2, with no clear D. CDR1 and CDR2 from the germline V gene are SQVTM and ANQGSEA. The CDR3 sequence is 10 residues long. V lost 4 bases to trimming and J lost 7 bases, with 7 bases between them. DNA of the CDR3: TGCAGCGTTGCAGGTGCTGGCTACACCTTC. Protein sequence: CSVAGAGYTF.

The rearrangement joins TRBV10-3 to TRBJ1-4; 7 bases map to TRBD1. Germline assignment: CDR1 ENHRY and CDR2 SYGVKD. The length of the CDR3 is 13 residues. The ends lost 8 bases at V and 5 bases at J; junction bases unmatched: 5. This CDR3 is CAIRQGVNEKLFF. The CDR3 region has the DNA TGTGCCATCCGACAGGGCGTGAATGAAAAACTGTTTTTT.

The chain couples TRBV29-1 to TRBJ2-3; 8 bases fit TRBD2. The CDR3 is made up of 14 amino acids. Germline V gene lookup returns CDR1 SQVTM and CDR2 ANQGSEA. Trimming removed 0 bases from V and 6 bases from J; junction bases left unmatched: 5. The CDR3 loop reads CSVEDRSGGDTQYF. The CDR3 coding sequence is TGCAGCGTTGAAGATCGTTCGGGAGGGGATACGCAGTATTTT.

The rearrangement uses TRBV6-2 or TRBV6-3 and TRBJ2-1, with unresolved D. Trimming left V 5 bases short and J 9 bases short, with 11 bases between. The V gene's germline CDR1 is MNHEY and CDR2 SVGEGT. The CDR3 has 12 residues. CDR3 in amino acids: CASSQATGEQFF. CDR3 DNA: TGTGCCAGCAGTCAAGCAACCGGTGAGCAGTTCTTC.

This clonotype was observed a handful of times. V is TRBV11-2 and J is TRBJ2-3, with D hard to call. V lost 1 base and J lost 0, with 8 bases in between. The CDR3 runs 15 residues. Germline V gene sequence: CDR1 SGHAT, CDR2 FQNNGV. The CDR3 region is CASSLGAASTDTQYF. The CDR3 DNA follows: TGTGCCAGCAGCTTAGGGGCAGCTAGCACAGATACGCAGTATTTT.

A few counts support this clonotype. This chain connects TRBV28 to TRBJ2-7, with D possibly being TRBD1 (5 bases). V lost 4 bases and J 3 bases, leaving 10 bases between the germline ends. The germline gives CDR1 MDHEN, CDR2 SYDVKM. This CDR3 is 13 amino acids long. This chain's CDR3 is CASSSWGGYEQYF. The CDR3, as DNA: TGTGCCAGCAGTTCCTGGGGCGGCTACGAGCAGTACTTC. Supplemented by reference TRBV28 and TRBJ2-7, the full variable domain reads DVKVTQSSRYLVKRTGEKVFLECVQDMDHENMFWYRQDPGLGLRLIYFSYDVKMKEKGDIPEGYSVSREKKERFSLILESASTNQTSMYLCASSSWGGYEQYFGPGTRLTVT.

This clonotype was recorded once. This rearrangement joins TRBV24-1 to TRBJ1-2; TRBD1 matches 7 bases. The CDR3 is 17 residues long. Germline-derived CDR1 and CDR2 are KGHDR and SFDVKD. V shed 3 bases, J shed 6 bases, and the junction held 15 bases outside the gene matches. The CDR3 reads CATSDTGTEGLMDGYTF. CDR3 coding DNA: TGTGCCACCAGTGATACCGGGACAGAGGGCCTTATGGATGGCTACACCTTC.

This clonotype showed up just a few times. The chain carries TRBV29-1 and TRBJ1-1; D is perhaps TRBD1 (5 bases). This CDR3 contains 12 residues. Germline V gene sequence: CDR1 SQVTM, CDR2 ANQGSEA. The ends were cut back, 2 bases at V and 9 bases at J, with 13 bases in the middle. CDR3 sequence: CSVEWGLTQAFF. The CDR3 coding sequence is TGCAGCGTTGAATGGGGCCTTACCCAAGCTTTCTTT.

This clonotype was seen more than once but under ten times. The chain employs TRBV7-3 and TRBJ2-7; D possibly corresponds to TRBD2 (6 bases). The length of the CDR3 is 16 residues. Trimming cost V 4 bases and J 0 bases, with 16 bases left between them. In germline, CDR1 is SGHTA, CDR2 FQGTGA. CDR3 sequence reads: CASSSSGGTSSYEQYF. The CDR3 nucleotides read TGTGCCAGCAGCTCCTCCGGCGGGACCAGCTCCTACGAGCAGTACTTC.

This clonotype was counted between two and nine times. The CDR3 loop reads CASDAGNQPQHF. CDR3 in DNA: TGTGCCAGCGATGCGGGCAATCAGCCCCAGCATTTT. The rearrangement links TRBV2 to TRBJ1-5; no firm D call. With 8 bases removed from V and 2 bases from J, the gap between germline ends came to 7 bases. From germline, CDR1 is SNHLY and CDR2 FYNNEI. This CDR3 comprises 12 residues.

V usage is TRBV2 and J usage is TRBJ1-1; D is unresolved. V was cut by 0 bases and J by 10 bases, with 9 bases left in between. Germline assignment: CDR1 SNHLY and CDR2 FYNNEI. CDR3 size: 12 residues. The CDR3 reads CASSEAAYGAFF. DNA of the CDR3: TGTGCCAGCAGTGAAGCCGCATACGGAGCTTTCTTT.

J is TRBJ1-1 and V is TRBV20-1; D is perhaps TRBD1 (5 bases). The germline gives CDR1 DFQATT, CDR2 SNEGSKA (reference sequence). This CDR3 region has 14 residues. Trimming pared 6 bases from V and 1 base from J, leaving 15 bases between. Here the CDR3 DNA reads TGCAGTGCCGCCACCGGGACGGGGAACACTGAAGCTTTCTTT. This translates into CSAATGTGNTEAFF.

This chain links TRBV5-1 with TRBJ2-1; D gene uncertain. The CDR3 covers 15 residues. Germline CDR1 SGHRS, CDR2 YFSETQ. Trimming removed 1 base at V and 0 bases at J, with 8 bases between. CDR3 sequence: CASSLIDSSYNEQFF. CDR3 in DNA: TGCGCCAGCAGCTTGATCGATAGCTCCTACAATGAGCAGTTCTTC.

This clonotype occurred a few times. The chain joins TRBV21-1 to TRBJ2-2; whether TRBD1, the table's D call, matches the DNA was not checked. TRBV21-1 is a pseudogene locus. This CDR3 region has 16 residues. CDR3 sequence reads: CASSPRDRGEAGELFF. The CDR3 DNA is TGTGCCAGCAGCCCACGGGACCGCGGTGAGGCCGGGGAGCTGTTTTTT.

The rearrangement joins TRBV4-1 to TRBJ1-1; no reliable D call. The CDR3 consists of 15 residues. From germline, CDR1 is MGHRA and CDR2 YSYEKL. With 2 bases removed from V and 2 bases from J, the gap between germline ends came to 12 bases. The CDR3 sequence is CASSQRGSLNTEAFF. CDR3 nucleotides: TGCGCCAGCAGCCAACGGGGATCGCTAAACACTGAAGCTTTCTTT.

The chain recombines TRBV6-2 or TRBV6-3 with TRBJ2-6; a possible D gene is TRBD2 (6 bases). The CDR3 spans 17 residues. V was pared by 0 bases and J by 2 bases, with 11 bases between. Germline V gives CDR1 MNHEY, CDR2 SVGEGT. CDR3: CASSYSQWGAGANVLTF. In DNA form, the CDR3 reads TGTGCCAGCAGTTACTCCCAGTGGGGGGCTGGGGCCAACGTCCTGACTTTC.

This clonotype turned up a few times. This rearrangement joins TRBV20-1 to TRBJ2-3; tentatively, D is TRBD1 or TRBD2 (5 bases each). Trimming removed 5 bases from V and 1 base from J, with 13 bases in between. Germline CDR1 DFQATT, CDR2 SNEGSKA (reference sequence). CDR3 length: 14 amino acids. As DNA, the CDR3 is TGCAGTGCTGCCCGAGGGGATGGCACAGATACGCAGTATTTT. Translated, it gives CSAARGDGTDTQYF.

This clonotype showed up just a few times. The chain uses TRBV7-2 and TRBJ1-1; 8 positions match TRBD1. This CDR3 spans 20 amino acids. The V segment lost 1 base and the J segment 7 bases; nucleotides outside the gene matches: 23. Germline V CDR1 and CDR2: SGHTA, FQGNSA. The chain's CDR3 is CASSLVSRGRGGFGVSEAFF. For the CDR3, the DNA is TGTGCCAGCAGCTTAGTATCCAGGGGGCGAGGAGGCTTCGGGGTAAGTGAAGCTTTCTTT. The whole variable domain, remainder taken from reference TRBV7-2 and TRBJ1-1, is GAGVSQSPSNKVTEKGKDVELRCDPISGHTALYWYRQSLGQGLEFLIYFQGNSAPDKSGLPSDRFSAERTGGSVSTLTIQRTQQEDSAVYLCASSLVSRGRGGFGVSEAFFGQGTRLTVV.

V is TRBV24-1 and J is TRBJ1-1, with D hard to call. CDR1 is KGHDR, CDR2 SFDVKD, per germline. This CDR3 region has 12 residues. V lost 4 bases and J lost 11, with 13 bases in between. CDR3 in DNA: TGTGCCACCAGTGACTGGCAAAGAAGGGCTTTCTTT. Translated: CATSDWQRRAFF.

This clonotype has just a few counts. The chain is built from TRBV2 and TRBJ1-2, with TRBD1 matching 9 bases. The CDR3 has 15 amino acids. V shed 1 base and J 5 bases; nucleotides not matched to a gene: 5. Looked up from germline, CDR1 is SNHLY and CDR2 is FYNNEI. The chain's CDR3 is CASSEGTGEIYGYTF. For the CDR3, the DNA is TGTGCCAGCAGTGAAGGGACAGGGGAAATATATGGCTACACCTTC.

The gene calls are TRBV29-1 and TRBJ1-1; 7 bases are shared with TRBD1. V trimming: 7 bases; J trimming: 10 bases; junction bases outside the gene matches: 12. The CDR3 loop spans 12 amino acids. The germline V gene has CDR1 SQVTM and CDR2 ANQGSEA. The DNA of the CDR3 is TGCAGCGGGGGCCTTTTAGGGGGCGTAGCTTTCTTT. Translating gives CSGGLLGGVAFF.

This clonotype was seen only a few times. The CDR3: CASRDTGTGTQTQYF. The CDR3 DNA reads as TGTGCCAGCAGGGATACCGGGACAGGGACACAGACCCAGTACTTC. The chain employs TRBV6-2 or TRBV6-3 and TRBJ2-5, with 9 positions matching TRBD1. J lost 6 bases, V lost 6 bases, and 11 bases had no gene match. From germline, CDR1 is MNHEY and CDR2 SVGEGT. This CDR3 region has 15 residues.

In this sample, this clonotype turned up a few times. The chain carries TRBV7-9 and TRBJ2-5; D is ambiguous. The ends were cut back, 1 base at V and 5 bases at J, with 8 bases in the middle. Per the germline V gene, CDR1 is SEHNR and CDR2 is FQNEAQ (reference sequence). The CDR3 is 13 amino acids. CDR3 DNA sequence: TGTGCCAGCAGCTTAGTAGGTTCGGAGACCCAGTACTTC. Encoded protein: CASSLVGSETQYF.

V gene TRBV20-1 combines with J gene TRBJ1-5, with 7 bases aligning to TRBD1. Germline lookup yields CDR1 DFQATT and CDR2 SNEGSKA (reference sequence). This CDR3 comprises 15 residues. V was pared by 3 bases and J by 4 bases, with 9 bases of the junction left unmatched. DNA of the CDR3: TGCAGTGCTAGCGAACCCGGGACAGCAAATCAGCCCCAGCATTTT. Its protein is CSASEPGTANQPQHF.